The 31 T cell receptor beta chains below were found in one sample sequenced in a study of graft-versus-host responses after intestinal transplantation. Sequencing was performed with immunoSEQ multiplex PCR; in TCRdb, only in-frame clones are kept and a portion is missing. The sample lists 4,500 to 6,500 clones, 30% to 40% occurring once. Researchers placed approximately 200,000 CFSE-labeled responder cells in culture with approximately 200,000 irradiated, violet-dye-labeled stimulator cells. This specimen consisted of alloreactive CD8+ T cells from a mixed lymphocyte reaction culture, obtained before intestinal transplant. Subset of the sample: CFSE-low proliferating T cells sorted from approximately six-day pre-transplant mixed lymphocyte reaction (GvH or HvG direction). These receptors were obtained from a human patient who received an intestinal transplant.

This chain connects TRBV7-9 to TRBJ2-3; 13 positions agree with TRBD2. The CDR3 is made up of 17 amino acids. The V and J ends lost 1 base and 6 bases, in that order; junction bases with no gene match: 7. Per germline, CDR1 SEHNR and CDR2 FQNEAQ (reference sequence). The CDR3 DNA reads TGTGCCAGCAGCTTAGGGACTAGCGGGGGCGTTTGGGATACGCAGTATTTT. This sequence encodes CASSLGTSGGVWDTQYF.

The genes are TRBV2 and TRBJ2-1, with 8 nucleotides matching TRBD1. V shed 2 bases, J shed 5 bases, and the junction held 11 bases outside the gene matches. CDR1 SNHLY and CDR2 FYNNEI come from the germline V gene. The CDR3 loop spans 17 amino acids. CDR3 sequence (DNA): TGTGCCAGCAGTGAATTCACAGGGGGAAACGGGGACAATGAGCAGTTCTTC. Residues: CASSEFTGGNGDNEQFF.

The chain recombines TRBV4-1 with TRBJ1-2, with D possibly being TRBD1 (6 bases). The CDR3 runs 14 residues. V lost 4 bases, J lost 3 bases, and 12 bases lay in between. CDR1 and CDR2 (germline): MGHRA, YSYEKL. As DNA, the CDR3 is TGCGCCAGCAGCCGAGCCAGGGGCGACTATGGCTACACCTTC. This codes for CASSRARGDYGYTF.

The chain carries TRBV28 and TRBJ2-3; TRBD2 aligns across 8 bases. This CDR3 has 14 amino acids. Germline CDR1 MDHEN, CDR2 SYDVKM. V dropped 7 bases and J dropped 2; count of bases not matched to a gene: 5. CDR3 in amino acids: CASTAGGHTDTQYF. As DNA, the CDR3 is TGTGCCAGCACGGCGGGGGGTCACACAGATACGCAGTATTTT. The full variable domain, rest sourced from reference TRBV28 and TRBJ2-3, is DVKVTQSSRYLVKRTGEKVFLECVQDMDHENMFWYRQDPGLGLRLIYFSYDVKMKEKGDIPEGYSVSREKKERFSLILESASTNQTSMYLCASTAGGHTDTQYFGPGTRLTVL.

This clone was picked up a small number of times. The gene calls are TRBV6-1 and TRBJ2-1, with 8 bases lining up with TRBD2. Germline lookup yields CDR1 MNHNS and CDR2 SASEGT. V was pared by 2 bases and J by 3 bases, with 3 bases of the junction left unmatched. CDR3 length: 15 amino acids. CDR3 nucleotide sequence: TGTGCCAGCAGTGAAAGACTAGCGTTCTACAATGAGCAGTTCTTC. This gives the protein CASSERLAFYNEQFF.

In this sample, this clone is medium-sized. The chain is built from TRBV7-9 and TRBJ2-7; possible D gene TRBD1, 5 bases. CDR3 length: 16 residues. The germline CDR1 and CDR2 sequences are SEHNR and FQNEAQ (reference sequence). The germline V and J ends were trimmed by 5 bases and 5 bases, with 22 bases remaining between them. The CDR3, as DNA: TGTGCCAGCAGCCCTCAGTCAGGGTGGTTAATACACGAGCAGTACTTC. Translating gives CASSPQSGWLIHEQYF.

Concerning this clone itself: Other DNA variants within this sample encode the same CDR3. The gene calls are TRBV9 and TRBJ1-1; weak D call: TRBD1 (5 bases). Per germline, CDR1 SGDLS and CDR2 YYNGEE. The CDR3 is 15 amino acids. V lost 0 bases and J 0 bases, leaving 9 bases between the germline ends. The CDR3 loop reads CASSVGQLMNTEAFF. In DNA, the CDR3 is TGTGCCAGCAGCGTAGGACAGCTTATGAACACTGAAGCTTTCTTT.

This chain links TRBV11-2 with TRBJ2-7; 7 nucleotides match TRBD1. CDR1 SGHAT and CDR2 FQNNGV come from the germline V gene. The ends lost 3 bases at V and 7 bases at J; junction bases unmatched: 6. This CDR3 comprises 13 residues. As DNA, the CDR3 is TGTGCCAGCAGCTTGGTAGGGGGCGGTGAGCAGTACTTC. Translation gives CASSLVGGGEQYF.

This clone was found a few times. The chain is built from TRBV6-5 and TRBJ2-2; 8 positions agree with TRBD2. J was trimmed by 3 bases and V by 6 bases; bases with no gene match: 3. From germline, CDR1 is MNHEY and CDR2 SVGAGI. The CDR3 loop spans 14 amino acids. CDR3: CASRSGGDTGELFF. CDR3 sequence (DNA): TGTGCCAGCAGGTCGGGGGGGGACACCGGGGAGCTGTTTTTT.

The gene calls are TRBV6-4 and TRBJ2-1; weak D call: TRBD2 (5 bases). Germline V gene lookup returns CDR1 MRHNA and CDR2 SNTAGT. Trimming took 5 bases from V and 8 from J, leaving 16 bases between them. There are 14 residues in the CDR3. The CDR3 spells CASSTGTSGHEQFF. The CDR3, as DNA: TGTGCCAGCAGTACCGGTACTAGTGGACATGAGCAGTTCTTC.

The CDR3 region has the DNA TGTGCCAGCAGCTTTTCGACAGGGCCGTACTACGAGCAGTACTTC. This codes for CASSFSTGPYYEQYF. The genes are TRBV5-4 and TRBJ2-7, with 7 bases identical to TRBD1. V lost 2 bases, J lost 3 bases, and 8 bases stayed unmatched. Germline lookup yields CDR1 SGHNT and CDR2 YYREEE (reference sequence). This CDR3 region has 15 residues. Variable domain in full (rest from reference TRBV5-4 and TRBJ2-7): ETGVTQSPTHLIKTRGQQVTLRCSSQSGHNTVSWYQQALGQGPQFIFQYYREEENGRGNFPPRFSGLQFPNYSSELNVNALELDDSALYLCASSFSTGPYYEQYFGPGTRLTVT.

This clone is termed medium-sized. The rearrangement joins TRBV6-1 to TRBJ2-7; 7 bases align to TRBD1. The germline V gene encodes CDR1 MNHNS and CDR2 SASEGT. J was trimmed by 6 bases and V by 1 base; bases with no gene match: 9. This CDR3 spans 15 amino acids. CDR3 sequence: CASSEGRDRTREQYF. The CDR3 nucleotides read TGTGCCAGCAGTGAAGGCAGGGACAGAACTCGCGAGCAGTACTTC.

This clone was detected only a few times. V usage is TRBV7-9 and J usage is TRBJ2-4, with 10 bases fitting TRBD2. Germline assignment: CDR1 SEHNR and CDR2 FQNEAQ (reference sequence). Germline trimming cut 5 bases from V and 0 bases from J; bases unmatched to any gene: 10. The CDR3 sequence is 18 residues long. The CDR3 DNA is TGTGCCAGCAGCCGATGGACTAGCGGAGCCGCAGCCAAAAACATTCAGTACTTC. It is translated as CASSRWTSGAAAKNIQYF. The variable domain in full, completed from reference TRBV7-9 and TRBJ2-4, reads DTGVSQNPRHKITKRGQNVTFRCDPISEHNRLYWYRQTLGQGPEFLTYFQNEAQLEKSRLLSDRFSAERPKGSFSTLEIQRTEQGDSAMYLCASSRWTSGAAAKNIQYFGAGTRLSVL.

The CDR3 here is CASSYRTGITYNEQFF. The CDR3 region has the DNA TGTGCCAGCAGCTACCGGACAGGGATTACCTACAATGAGCAGTTCTTC. V is TRBV7-9 and J is TRBJ2-1; 8 bases agree with TRBD1. The CDR3 has 16 amino acids. The germline V gene encodes CDR1 SEHNR and CDR2 FQNEAQ (reference sequence). The trim removed 4 bases at V and 2 bases at J, leaving 7 bases unmatched. The full variable domain, completed using reference TRBV7-9 and TRBJ2-1, is DTGVSQNPRHKITKRGQNVTFRCDPISEHNRLYWYRQTLGQGPEFLTYFQNEAQLEKSRLLSDRFSAERPKGSFSTLEIQRTEQGDSAMYLCASSYRTGITYNEQFFGPGTRLTVL.

By proportion, this clone is medium-sized. This sequence joins TRBV27 and TRBJ2-7, with TRBD1 identical over 8 bases. V dropped 1 base and J dropped 6; count of bases not matched to a gene: 5. The CDR3 totals 14 residues. Germline CDR1 and CDR2: MNHEY and SMNVEV (reference sequence). CDR3 loop: CASSLWSQGAEQYF. The CDR3 region has the DNA TGTGCCAGCAGTTTATGGTCCCAGGGGGCCGAGCAGTACTTC.

The V and J genes are TRBV5-6 and TRBJ2-5, with D uncertain. Trimming removed 2 bases from V and 1 base from J, with 9 bases in between. The CDR3 has 14 amino acids. In germline, CDR1 is SGHDT, CDR2 YYEEEE. The CDR3 DNA reads as TGTGCCAGCAGCTTTATGGCCATCCAAGAGACCCAGTACTTC. Its translation is CASSFMAIQETQYF.

The chain uses TRBV27 and TRBJ2-6; 12 bases match TRBD1. The germline CDR1 and CDR2 sequences are MNHEY and SMNVEV (reference sequence). V gave up 8 bases and J gave up 0 bases; unmatched junction bases: 8. The CDR3 runs 18 residues. The CDR3 DNA reads as TGTGCCAGCGCTTCCGGGACAGGGGGCGCCTCTGGGGCCAACGTCCTGACTTTC. Translated, it gives CASASGTGGASGANVLTF. Full variable domain (outside the CDR3, taken from reference TRBV27 and TRBJ2-6): EAQVTQNPRYLITVTGKKLTVTCSQNMNHEYMSWYRQDPGLGLRQIYYSMNVEVTDKGDVPEGYKVSRKEKRNFPLILESPSPNQTSLYFCASASGTGGASGANVLTFGAGSRLTVL.

V gene TRBV7-9 combines with J gene TRBJ2-1; D might be TRBD1 (5 bases). The germline V gene has CDR1 SEHNR and CDR2 FQNEAQ (reference sequence). V lost 0 bases to trimming and J lost 7 bases, with 13 bases between them. The CDR3 runs to 15 residues. The CDR3 bases are TGTGCCAGCAGCTTAGCGCTGGCAGGGCGGAATGAGCAGTTCTTC. Protein sequence: CASSLALAGRNEQFF.

This clone is medium-sized within its sample. The V and J genes are TRBV6-1 and TRBJ2-7; no clear D. Germline CDR1 reads MNHNS; CDR2 reads SASEGT. Trimming removed 7 bases from V and 2 bases from J, with 9 bases in between. The CDR3 sequence is 12 residues long. CDR3 in amino acids: CASKGAPYEQYF. CDR3 DNA sequence: TGTGCCAGCAAAGGAGCCCCCTACGAGCAGTACTTC.

The rearrangement uses TRBV2 and TRBJ2-3, with TRBD2 matching over 13 bases. J lost 4 bases, V lost 3 bases, and 4 bases had no gene match. Germline V gene data show CDR1 as SNHLY and CDR2 as FYNNEI. This CDR3 has 16 amino acids. The CDR3 reads CASSEPGLAGPDTQYF. In DNA, the CDR3 is TGTGCCAGCAGTGAGCCGGGACTAGCGGGACCAGATACGCAGTATTTT.

This clone has just a few counts. This chain uses TRBV4-2 with TRBJ2-1; 12 bases line up with TRBD2. Looked up from germline, CDR1 is LGHNA and CDR2 is YNFKEQ. This CDR3 has 15 amino acids. J was trimmed by 7 bases and V by 4 bases; bases with no gene match: 5. This CDR3 reads CASSPLAGGQNEQFF. Here the CDR3 DNA reads TGTGCCAGCAGCCCTCTAGCGGGAGGGCAAAATGAGCAGTTCTTC.

This clone appeared a few times. The chain employs TRBV15 and TRBJ2-3; perhaps TRBD1 as D (6 bases). Trimming pared 1 base from V and 4 bases from J, leaving 9 bases between. The CDR3 covers 14 residues. The germline V gene encodes CDR1 LNHNV and CDR2 YYDKDF (reference sequence). DNA of the CDR3: TGTGCCACCAGCAGAGTGAGGGGGTCAGATACGCAGTATTTT. Translating gives CATSRVRGSDTQYF.

The CDR3 is CASSLWQVPMNTEAFF. DNA for the CDR3: TGTGCCAGCAGTTTGTGGCAGGTACCCATGAACACTGAAGCTTTCTTT. J is TRBJ1-1 and V is TRBV28; D is ambiguous. V dropped 3 bases and J dropped 0 bases, with 14 bases sitting between them. The CDR3 is 16 amino acids. The germline CDR1 and CDR2 sequences are MDHEN and SYDVKM.

This clone occurred a few times. This chain joins TRBV7-9 and TRBJ1-1; D is unresolved. Germline values: CDR1 SEHNR, CDR2 FQNEAQ (reference sequence). The V end was cut by 5 bases, the J end by 0 bases, with 13 bases between. The CDR3 has 15 residues. The CDR3 spells CASSPREDLNTEAFF. CDR3 in DNA: TGTGCCAGCAGCCCGAGGGAGGACTTGAACACTGAAGCTTTCTTT.

The CDR3, as DNA: TGTGCCAGCAGCTTGGGACTAGCGGGAGGGAGGGGAGAGACCCAGTACTTC. The encoded protein is CASSLGLAGGRGETQYF. This rearrangement joins TRBV5-5 to TRBJ2-5; TRBD2 aligns across 14 bases. V dropped 0 bases and J dropped 4; count of bases not matched to a gene: 5. The CDR3 is made up of 17 amino acids. Germline values: CDR1 SGHKS, CDR2 YYEKEE (reference sequence).

The chain employs TRBV6-1 and TRBJ1-1; D remains ambiguous. This CDR3 has 13 amino acids. V gave up 6 bases and J gave up 4 bases, with 12 bases separating them. The germline gives CDR1 MNHNS, CDR2 SASEGT. The CDR3 DNA reads as TGTGCCAGCAGACTATCGCGGGGCACTGAAGCTTTCTTT. Translating gives CASRLSRGTEAFF.

This clone is a singleton in its sample. The rearrangement uses TRBV7-9 and TRBJ2-2, with 8 nucleotides matching TRBD1. With 5 bases clipped from V and 4 bases from J, the junction kept 3 bases outside the gene matches. This CDR3 has 14 residues. The V gene's germline CDR1 is SEHNR and CDR2 FQNEAQ (reference sequence). CDR3 DNA: TGTGCCAGCAGCCGGACAGGGTTCACCGGGGAGCTGTTTTTT. Encoded protein: CASSRTGFTGELFF.

The chain links TRBV5-4 to TRBJ2-7; a possible D gene is TRBD2 (5 bases). The CDR3 covers 13 residues. The germline gives CDR1 SGHNT, CDR2 YYREEE (reference sequence). Between the trimmed V and J ends, which lost 2 bases and 5 bases, there was a span of 11 bases. The CDR3, as DNA: TGTGCCAGCAGCTTTTATGCCGGGGACGAGCAGTACTTC. Its translation: CASSFYAGDEQYF.

V usage is TRBV2 and J usage is TRBJ2-3; 14 bases are shared with TRBD2. CDR1 is SNHLY, CDR2 FYNNEI, per germline. The J segment lost 7 bases and the V segment lost 5 bases, leaving 11 bases of the junction unmatched. The CDR3 totals 17 residues. The CDR3 protein is CASSQYPGLAGDYTQYF. The DNA for the CDR3 is TGTGCCAGCAGTCAATATCCGGGACTAGCGGGAGACTATACGCAGTATTTT.

The V call is TRBV25-1, the J call TRBJ2-3; 7 nucleotides agree with TRBD2. The germline CDR1 and CDR2 sequences are MGHDK and SYGVNS. The J segment lost 8 bases and the V segment lost 8 bases, leaving 13 bases of the junction unmatched. The CDR3 loop spans 14 amino acids. The CDR3 DNA follows: TGTGCCAGCCGATTGGGCGGGAGTGGGAGTACGCAGTATTTT. This gives the protein CASRLGGSGSTQYF.

The chain has TRBV27 and TRBJ2-3; tentative D call: TRBD2 (6 bases). V was shortened by 4 bases and J by 13 bases, with 21 bases between the two germline ends. Germline CDR1 is MNHEY and CDR2 is SMNVEV (reference sequence). This CDR3 is 14 amino acids long. This CDR3 is CASSSPRRGSEEYF. The DNA of the CDR3 is TGTGCCAGCAGTTCTCCCCGGAGGGGTTCAGAGGAGTATTTT.